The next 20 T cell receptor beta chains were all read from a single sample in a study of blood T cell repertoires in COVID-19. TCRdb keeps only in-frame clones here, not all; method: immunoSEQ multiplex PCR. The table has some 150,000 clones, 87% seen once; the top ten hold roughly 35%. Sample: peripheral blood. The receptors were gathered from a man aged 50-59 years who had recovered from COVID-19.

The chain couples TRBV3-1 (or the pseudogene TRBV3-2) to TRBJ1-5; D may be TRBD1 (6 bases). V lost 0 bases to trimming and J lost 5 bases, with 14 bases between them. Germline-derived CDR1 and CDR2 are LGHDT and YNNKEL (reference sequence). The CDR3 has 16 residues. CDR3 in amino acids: CASSQDGTGYDQPQHF. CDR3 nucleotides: TGTGCCAGCAGCCAAGATGGCACAGGGTATGATCAGCCCCAGCATTTT.

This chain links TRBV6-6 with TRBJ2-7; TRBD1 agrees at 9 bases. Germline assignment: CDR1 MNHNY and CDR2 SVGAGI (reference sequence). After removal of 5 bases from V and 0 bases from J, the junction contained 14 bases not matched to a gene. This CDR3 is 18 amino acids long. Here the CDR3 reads CASSPSGGGQGNSYEQYF. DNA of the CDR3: TGTGCCAGCAGTCCAAGCGGTGGGGGACAGGGAAACTCCTACGAGCAGTACTTC.

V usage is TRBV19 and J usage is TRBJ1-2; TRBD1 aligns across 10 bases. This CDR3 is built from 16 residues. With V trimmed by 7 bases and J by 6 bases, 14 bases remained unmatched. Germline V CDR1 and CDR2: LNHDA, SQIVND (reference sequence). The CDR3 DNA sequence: TGTGCCAGTACTACCCCCGGGACAGGGGTGTCGGATGGCTACACCTTC. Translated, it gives CASTTPGTGVSDGYTF.

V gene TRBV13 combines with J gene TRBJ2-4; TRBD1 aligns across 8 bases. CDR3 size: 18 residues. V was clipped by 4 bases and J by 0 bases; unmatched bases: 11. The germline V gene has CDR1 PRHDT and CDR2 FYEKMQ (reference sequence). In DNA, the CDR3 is TGTGCCAGCAGCTGGATCCGGGACAGGAGGCTAGCCAAAAACATTCAGTACTTC. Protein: CASSWIRDRRLAKNIQYF.

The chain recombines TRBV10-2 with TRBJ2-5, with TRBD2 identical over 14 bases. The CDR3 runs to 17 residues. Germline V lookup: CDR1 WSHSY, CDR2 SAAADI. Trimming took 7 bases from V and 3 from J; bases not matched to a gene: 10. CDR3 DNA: TGCGCCAGCATCCTCTCCCGGGGACTAGCGGGGGAAGAGACCCAGTACTTC. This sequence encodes CASILSRGLAGEETQYF.

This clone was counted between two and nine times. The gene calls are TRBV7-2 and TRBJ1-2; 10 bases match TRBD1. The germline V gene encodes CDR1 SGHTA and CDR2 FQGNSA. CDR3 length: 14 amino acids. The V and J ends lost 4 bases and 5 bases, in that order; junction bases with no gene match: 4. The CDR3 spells CASSSGQGVYGYTF. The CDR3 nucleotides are TGTGCCAGCAGCTCCGGACAGGGGGTATATGGCTACACCTTC.

CDR3 region: CATKGSSENTGELFF. CDR3 in DNA: TGTGCCACCAAGGGGTCTAGCGAGAACACCGGGGAGCTGTTTTTT. This chain uses TRBV6-5 with TRBJ2-2; possibly TRBD2 for D (6 bases). V dropped 10 bases and J dropped 1 base, with 16 bases sitting between them. The CDR3 consists of 15 residues. The V gene's germline CDR1 is MNHEY and CDR2 SVGAGI.

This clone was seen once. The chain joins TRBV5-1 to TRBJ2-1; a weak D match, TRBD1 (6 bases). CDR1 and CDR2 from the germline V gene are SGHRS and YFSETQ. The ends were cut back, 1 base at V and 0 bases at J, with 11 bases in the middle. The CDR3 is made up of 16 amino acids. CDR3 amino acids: CASSLRTASSYNEQFF. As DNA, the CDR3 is TGCGCCAGCAGCTTGCGGACAGCGAGCTCCTACAATGAGCAGTTCTTC.

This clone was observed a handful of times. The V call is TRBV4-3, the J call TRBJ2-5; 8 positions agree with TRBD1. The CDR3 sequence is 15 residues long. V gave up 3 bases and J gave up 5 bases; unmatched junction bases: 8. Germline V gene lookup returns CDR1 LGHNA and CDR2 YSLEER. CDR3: CASSQGRGRGETQYF. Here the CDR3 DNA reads TGCGCCAGCAGCCAGGGCAGGGGGCGCGGGGAGACCCAGTACTTC.

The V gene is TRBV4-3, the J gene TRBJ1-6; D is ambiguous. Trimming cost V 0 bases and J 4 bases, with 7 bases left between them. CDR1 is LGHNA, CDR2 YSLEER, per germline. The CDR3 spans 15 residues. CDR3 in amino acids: CASSQEITYNSPLHF. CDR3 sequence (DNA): TGCGCCAGCAGCCAAGAGATAACATATAATTCACCCCTCCACTTT.

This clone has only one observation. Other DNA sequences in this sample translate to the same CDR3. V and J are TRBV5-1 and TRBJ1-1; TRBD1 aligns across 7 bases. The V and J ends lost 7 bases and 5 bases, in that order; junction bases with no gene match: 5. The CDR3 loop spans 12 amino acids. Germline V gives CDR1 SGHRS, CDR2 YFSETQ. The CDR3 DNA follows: TGCGCCAGCGGTACAGGGGAGACTGAAGCTTTCTTT. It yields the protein CASGTGETEAFF.

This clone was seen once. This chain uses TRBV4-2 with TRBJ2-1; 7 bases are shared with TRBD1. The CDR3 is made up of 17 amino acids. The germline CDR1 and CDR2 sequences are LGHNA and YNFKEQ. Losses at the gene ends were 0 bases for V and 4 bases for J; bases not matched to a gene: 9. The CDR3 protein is CASSQDIGTENYNEQFF. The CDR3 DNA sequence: TGTGCCAGCAGCCAAGATATTGGGACAGAAAATTACAATGAGCAGTTCTTC.

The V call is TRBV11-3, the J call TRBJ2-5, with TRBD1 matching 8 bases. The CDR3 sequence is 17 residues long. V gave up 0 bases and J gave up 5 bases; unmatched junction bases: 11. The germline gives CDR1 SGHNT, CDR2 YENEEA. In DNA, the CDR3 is TGTGCCAGCAGCTTAGATAATCTCGCCAGGGGGCACGAGACCCAGTACTTC. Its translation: CASSLDNLARGHETQYF.

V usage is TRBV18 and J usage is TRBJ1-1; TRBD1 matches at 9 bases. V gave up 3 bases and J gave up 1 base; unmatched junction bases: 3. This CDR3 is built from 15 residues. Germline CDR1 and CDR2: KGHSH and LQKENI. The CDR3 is CASSPRQGENTEAFF. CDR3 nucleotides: TGTGCCAGCTCACCCCGACAGGGGGAGAACACTGAAGCTTTCTTT.

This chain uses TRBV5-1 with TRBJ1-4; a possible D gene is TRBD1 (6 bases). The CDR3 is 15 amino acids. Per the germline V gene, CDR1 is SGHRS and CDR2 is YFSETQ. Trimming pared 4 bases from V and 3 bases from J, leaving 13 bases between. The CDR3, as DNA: TGCGCCAGCAGCGGGACCAGGGGTTCTAATGAAAAACTGTTTTTT. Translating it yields CASSGTRGSNEKLFF.

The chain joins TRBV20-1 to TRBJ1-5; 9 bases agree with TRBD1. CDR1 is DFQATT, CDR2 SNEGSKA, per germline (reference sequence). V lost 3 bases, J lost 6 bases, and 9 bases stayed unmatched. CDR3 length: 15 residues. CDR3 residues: CSASSGTGNTQPQHF. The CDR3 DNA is TGCAGTGCTAGTTCCGGGACAGGGAACACTCAGCCCCAGCATTTT.

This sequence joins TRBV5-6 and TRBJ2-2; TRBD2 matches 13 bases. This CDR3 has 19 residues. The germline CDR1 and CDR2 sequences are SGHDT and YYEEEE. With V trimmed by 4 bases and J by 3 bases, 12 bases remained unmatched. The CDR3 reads CASSPKVGTSGAYTGELFF. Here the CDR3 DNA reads TGTGCCAGCAGCCCCAAGGTAGGGACTAGCGGGGCGTACACCGGGGAGCTGTTTTTT.

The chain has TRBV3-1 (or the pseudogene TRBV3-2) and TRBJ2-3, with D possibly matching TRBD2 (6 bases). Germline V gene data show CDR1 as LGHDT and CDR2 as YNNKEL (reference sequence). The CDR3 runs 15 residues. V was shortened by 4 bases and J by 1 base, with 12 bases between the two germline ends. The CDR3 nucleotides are TGTGCCAGCAGCCTCGGCGGGGACGGCACAGATACGCAGTATTTT. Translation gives CASSLGGDGTDTQYF.

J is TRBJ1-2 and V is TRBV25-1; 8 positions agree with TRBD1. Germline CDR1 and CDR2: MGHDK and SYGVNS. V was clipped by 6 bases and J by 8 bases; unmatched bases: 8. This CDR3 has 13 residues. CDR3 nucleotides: TGTGCCAGCAGGGGGGGCAGGGGGCTCGGCTACACCTTC. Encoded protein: CASRGGRGLGYTF.

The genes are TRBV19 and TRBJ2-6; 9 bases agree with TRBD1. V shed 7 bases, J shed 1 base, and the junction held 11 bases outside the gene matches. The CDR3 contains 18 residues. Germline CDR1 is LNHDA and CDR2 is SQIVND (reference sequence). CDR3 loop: CASKRRTGESSGANVLTF. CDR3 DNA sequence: TGTGCCAGTAAACGTAGGACAGGGGAATCTTCTGGGGCCAACGTCCTGACTTTC.